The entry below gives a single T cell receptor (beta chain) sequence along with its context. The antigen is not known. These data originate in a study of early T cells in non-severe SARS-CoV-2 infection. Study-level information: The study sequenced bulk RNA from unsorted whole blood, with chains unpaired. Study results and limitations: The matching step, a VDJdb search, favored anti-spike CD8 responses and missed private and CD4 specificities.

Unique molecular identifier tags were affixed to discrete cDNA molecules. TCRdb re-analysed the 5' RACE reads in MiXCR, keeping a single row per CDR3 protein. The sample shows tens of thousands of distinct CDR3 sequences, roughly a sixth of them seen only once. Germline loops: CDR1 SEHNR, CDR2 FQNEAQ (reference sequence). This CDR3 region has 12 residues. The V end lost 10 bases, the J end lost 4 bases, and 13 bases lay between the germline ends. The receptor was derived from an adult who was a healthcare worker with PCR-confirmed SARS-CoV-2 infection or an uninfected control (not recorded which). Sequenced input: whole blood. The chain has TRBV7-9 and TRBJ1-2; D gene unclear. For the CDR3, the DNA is TGTGCCACCCCGGATGGGGTCTATGGCTACACCTTC. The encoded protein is CATPDGVYGYTF.